Shown below are 26 T cell receptor beta chains from a single sample sequenced in a study of shared clonotypes between healthy human individuals. Sequencing was performed with immunoSEQ multiplex PCR; in TCRdb, only in-frame clones are kept and a portion is missing. Of some 2,500,000 clones in the sample, around 90% were seen once. Sequencing used naive CD4+ T cells from PBMCs. The subset is: CD45RA+ positively selected. Source of these receptors: a young man in good health. Some clones in this sample may be carry-over from other donors' samples.

This chain joins TRBV7-2 and TRBJ2-3; 9 positions agree with TRBD2. The CDR3 totals 15 residues. The V gene end was trimmed by 1 base and the J gene end by 7 bases; junction bases not matched to a gene: 6. CDR1 SGHTA and CDR2 FQGNSA come from the germline V gene. The CDR3 loop is CASSLGSGRRNTQYF. The CDR3 DNA is TGTGCCAGCAGCTTAGGTAGCGGGAGAAGAAATACGCAGTATTTT.

The rearrangement uses TRBV28 and TRBJ2-7; the D gene is possibly TRBD1 (7 bases). The CDR3 is made up of 14 amino acids. Looked up from germline, CDR1 is MDHEN and CDR2 is SYDVKM. V lost 8 bases, J lost 1 base, and 15 bases lay in between. The CDR3 DNA is TGTGCCAGCGGGGGGACAGAACATTCCTACGAGCAGTACTTC. Translated, it gives CASGGTEHSYEQYF. The entire variable domain, with the rest obtained from reference TRBV28 and TRBJ2-7, is as follows: DVKVTQSSRYLVKRTGEKVFLECVQDMDHENMFWYRQDPGLGLRLIYFSYDVKMKEKGDIPEGYSVSREKKERFSLILESASTNQTSMYLCASGGTEHSYEQYFGPGTRLTVT.

The chain joins TRBV28 to TRBJ2-3; 7 bases line up with TRBD2. With V trimmed by 5 bases and J by 0 bases, 11 bases remained unmatched. Germline V gene sequence: CDR1 MDHEN, CDR2 SYDVKM. The CDR3 contains 17 residues. CDR3 in DNA: TGTGCCAGCAGTAGCGGGACGGCCGGGATAAGCACAGATACGCAGTATTTT. Amino acids: CASSSGTAGISTDTQYF.

The chain has TRBV16 and TRBJ1-3; maybe TRBD1 (5 bases). V lost 3 bases, J lost 4 bases, and 13 bases lay in between. The CDR3 totals 15 residues. Germline V CDR1 and CDR2: KGHSY, FQNENV. CDR3 bases: TGTGCCAGCAGCCAGGCGGGGACTGCCGGAAACACCATATATTTT. It specifies CASSQAGTAGNTIYF.

This chain connects TRBV5-1 to TRBJ2-3; 9 nucleotides agree with TRBD1. Losses at the gene ends were 7 bases for V and 0 bases for J; bases not matched to a gene: 15. The V gene's germline CDR1 is SGHRS and CDR2 YFSETQ. The CDR3 covers 18 residues. CDR3 in DNA: TGCGCCAGCCAACGCGACAGGGGGGGCACCGCGAGCACAGATACGCAGTATTTT. Translated, it gives CASQRDRGGTASTDTQYF.

CDR3 in DNA: TGTGCCAGCAGTTCCGAGCGGGGGACTACAGATACGCAGTATTTT. It is translated as CASSSERGTTDTQYF. J is TRBJ2-3 and V is TRBV28, with 8 bases fitting TRBD2. The CDR3 contains 15 residues. V dropped 4 bases and J dropped 3; count of bases not matched to a gene: 6. Germline-derived CDR1 and CDR2 are MDHEN and SYDVKM.

The V and J genes are TRBV6-1 and TRBJ1-2; 9 bases align to TRBD1. V gave up 5 bases and J gave up 2 bases; unmatched junction bases: 6. The germline V gene encodes CDR1 MNHNS and CDR2 SASEGT. The length of the CDR3 is 15 residues. DNA of the CDR3: TGTGCCAGCAGTCCAGACAGGGGGGTAAACTATGGCTACACCTTC. This translates into CASSPDRGVNYGYTF.

Comments on this clone: No DNA is shown, since the ends of the CDR3 on it are uncertain; the CDR3 is the one TCRdb lists. The chain joins TRBV28 to TRBJ2-2; TRBD2, the table's D call, lacks a check against the DNA. Germline lookup yields CDR1 MDHEN and CDR2 SYDVKM. The CDR3 numbers 16 amino acids, ends counted. CDR3 in amino acids: CASSSSAGGNTGELFF.

In this sample, this clone turned up once. This chain uses TRBV5-1 with TRBJ1-1; D is unresolved. Germline V CDR1 and CDR2: SGHRS, YFSETQ. The CDR3 is 16 amino acids. The V end lost 2 bases, the J end lost 0 bases, and 14 bases lay between the germline ends. CDR3 DNA sequence: TGCGCCAGCAGCTTTGACGGAGTACGGATGAACACTGAAGCTTTCTTT. Amino acid sequence: CASSFDGVRMNTEAFF.

This clone is a singleton in its sample. This chain uses TRBV7-9 with TRBJ1-2, with D tentatively TRBD1 (6 bases). Germline lookup yields CDR1 SEHNR and CDR2 FQNEAQ (reference sequence). The V gene lost 1 base and the J gene lost 8 bases, with 17 bases spanning the gap. There are 15 residues in the CDR3. DNA for the CDR3: TGTGCCAGCAGCTTAGGGTGGGACACTTCGGGGGGCTACACCTTC. It specifies CASSLGWDTSGGYTF.

The chain has TRBV7-2 and TRBJ2-2, with 7 bases aligning to TRBD1. This CDR3 comprises 15 residues. Per the germline V gene, CDR1 is SGHTA and CDR2 is FQGNSA. V shed 4 bases, J shed 4 bases, and the junction held 6 bases outside the gene matches. The CDR3 loop reads CASSSSGTVTGELFF. CDR3 in DNA: TGTGCCAGCAGCTCCTCCGGGACAGTCACCGGGGAGCTGTTTTTT.

This chain joins TRBV7-7 and TRBJ2-5; the D gene is possibly TRBD2 (6 bases). The CDR3 sequence is 14 residues long. The germline CDR1 and CDR2 sequences are SSHAT and FNYEAQ (reference sequence). V was trimmed by 5 bases and J by 7 bases, leaving 17 bases between them. The CDR3 loop reads CASSPRTGAGTQYF. In DNA, the CDR3 is TGTGCCAGCAGCCCAAGGACGGGAGCTGGGACCCAGTACTTC. The full variable domain, in which reference TRBV7-7 and TRBJ2-5 provide the parts outside the CDR3, is GAGVSQSPRYKVTKRGQDVTLRCDPISSHATLYWYQQALGQGPEFLTYFNYEAQPDKSGLPSDRFSAERPEGSISTLTIQRTEQRDSAMYRCASSPRTGAGTQYFGPGTRLLVL.

The rearrangement uses TRBV5-4 and TRBJ2-1; D is perhaps TRBD2 (5 bases). The CDR3 has 14 amino acids. V lost 5 bases, J lost 6 bases, and 15 bases lay in between. Germline loops: CDR1 SGHNT, CDR2 YYREEE (reference sequence). CDR3 coding DNA: TGTGCCAGCAGTTTAGCGTCCGCCTCCAATGAGCAGTTCTTC. It codes for CASSLASASNEQFF.

The chain carries TRBV7-9 and TRBJ1-3, with D maybe TRBD1 (5 bases). The CDR3 runs 16 residues. V was trimmed by 1 base and J by 0 bases, leaving 10 bases between them. Germline-derived CDR1 and CDR2 are SEHNR and FQNEAQ (reference sequence). CDR3 amino acids: CASSLVRDPSGNTIYF. DNA for the CDR3: TGTGCCAGCAGCTTAGTAAGGGACCCCTCTGGAAACACCATATATTTT.

The chain links TRBV7-6 to TRBJ1-1, with 8 bases identical to TRBD1. This CDR3 is 16 amino acids long. J gave up 0 bases and V 4 bases, and 7 bases lay outside the gene matches. Germline CDR1 and CDR2: SGHVS and FNYEAQ. DNA for the CDR3: TGTGCCAGCAGCTCGACAGGGGCGTTAATGAACACTGAAGCTTTCTTT. Residues: CASSSTGALMNTEAFF.

This clone came up once. The CDR3 region is CASSLSQVGEQYF. In DNA, the CDR3 is TGTGCCAGCAGCCTCAGCCAGGTGGGTGAGCAGTACTTC. The chain uses TRBV5-6 and TRBJ2-7; D remains unclear. This CDR3 has 13 amino acids. Trimming shortened V by 4 bases and J by 7 bases, and 15 bases separated the two germline ends. The germline V gene encodes CDR1 SGHDT and CDR2 YYEEEE.

The V gene is TRBV7-9, the J gene TRBJ1-3, with D possibly TRBD1 on 5 matching bases. With 4 bases removed from V and 4 bases from J, the gap between germline ends came to 14 bases. CDR3 length equals 15 residues. Germline V CDR1 and CDR2: SEHNR, FQNEAQ (reference sequence). CDR3 in amino acids: CASSYLRGVGNTIYF. CDR3 sequence (DNA): TGTGCCAGCAGCTACCTCCGAGGGGTCGGAAACACCATATATTTT. Filled out from reference TRBV7-9 and TRBJ1-3, the complete variable domain reads DTGVSQNPRHKITKRGQNVTFRCDPISEHNRLYWYRQTLGQGPEFLTYFQNEAQLEKSRLLSDRFSAERPKGSFSTLEIQRTEQGDSAMYLCASSYLRGVGNTIYFGEGSWLTVV.

The genes are TRBV30 and TRBJ2-7, with TRBD2 as a possible D gene (6 bases). With 4 bases removed from V and 3 bases from J, the gap between germline ends came to 16 bases. Germline CDR1 GTSNPN, CDR2 SVGIG (reference sequence). This CDR3 comprises 14 residues. The CDR3 region is CAWTRRGFLYEQYF. The CDR3 nucleotides read TGTGCCTGGACCCGTCGGGGGTTCCTCTACGAGCAGTACTTC.

As to this clone: The sample has other DNA sequences that encode this CDR3 too. The V call is TRBV7-2, the J call TRBJ2-3, with a tentative D call TRBD2 (5 bases). Germline V gives CDR1 SGHTA, CDR2 FQGNSA. Trimming took off 0 bases at V and 1 base at J, with 5 bases between the two ends. The CDR3 runs to 14 residues. CDR3 in DNA: TGTGCCAGCAGCTTAGCGGGAGGCACAGATACGCAGTATTTT. As protein: CASSLAGGTDTQYF.

The CDR3 DNA is TGCGCCAGCAGCATTAGCGGTGGCGATACGCAGTATTTT. It encodes CASSISGGDTQYF. V is TRBV5-1 and J is TRBJ2-3, with D perhaps TRBD2 (6 bases). Germline V gene sequence: CDR1 SGHRS, CDR2 YFSETQ. Trimming stripped 4 bases from V and 6 bases from J, with 12 bases between. The length of the CDR3 is 13 residues.

The chain combines TRBV18 with TRBJ2-2; TRBD1 matches at 10 bases. V lost 5 bases, J lost 7 bases, and 7 bases stayed unmatched. The germline V gene has CDR1 KGHSH and CDR2 LQKENI. This CDR3 comprises 15 residues. CDR3 residues: CASSSSTGGIGELFF. The DNA of the CDR3 is TGTGCCAGCTCAAGCTCGACAGGGGGCATCGGGGAGCTGTTTTTT.

The rearrangement joins TRBV11-3 to TRBJ2-5; D is uncertain. The CDR3 runs to 12 residues. V gave up 5 bases and J gave up 5 bases, with 9 bases separating them. The V gene's germline CDR1 is SGHNT and CDR2 YENEEA. This CDR3 reads CASSGPAETQYF. In DNA form, the CDR3 reads TGTGCCAGCAGCGGGCCTGCGGAGACCCAGTACTTC.

The chain combines TRBV5-1 with TRBJ2-2; D is perhaps TRBD2 (6 bases). The V end was cut by 2 bases, the J end by 3 bases, with 14 bases between. CDR3 length: 16 amino acids. Germline V gene data show CDR1 as SGHRS and CDR2 as YFSETQ. This CDR3 is CASSFQMGGDTGELFF. The DNA of the CDR3 is TGCGCCAGCAGCTTTCAAATGGGCGGGGACACCGGGGAGCTGTTTTTT.

The rearrangement uses TRBV5-4 and TRBJ2-1; perhaps TRBD1 as D (6 bases). Trimming left V 1 base short and J 6 bases short, with 14 bases between. The germline gives CDR1 SGHNT, CDR2 YYREEE (reference sequence). This CDR3 comprises 15 residues. In DNA, the CDR3 is TGTGCCAGCAGCTTGTCAGGGGCGATGGGCAATGAGCAGTTCTTC. Translating gives CASSLSGAMGNEQFF.

The chain carries TRBV2 and TRBJ1-1, with a weak D call TRBD1 (5 bases). The CDR3 covers 14 residues. CDR1 is SNHLY, CDR2 FYNNEI, per germline. Trimming cost V 3 bases and J 1 base, with 9 bases left between them. Here the CDR3 reads CASSDAGSNTEAFF. The CDR3 DNA is TGTGCCAGCAGTGACGCAGGGTCGAACACTGAAGCTTTCTTT.

This clone was seen once. This rearrangement joins TRBV18 to TRBJ2-5; D remains unclear. Trimming pared 6 bases from V and 3 bases from J, leaving 17 bases between. CDR1 and CDR2 from the germline V gene are KGHSH and LQKENI. CDR3 length: 15 amino acids. The CDR3 spells CASSQRRVTEETQYF. CDR3 nucleotides: TGTGCCAGCTCCCAGAGACGGGTCACCGAAGAGACCCAGTACTTC.